A selection of T cell receptor beta chains follows, all from one sample in a study of blood T cell repertoires in COVID-19. Only in-frame clones appear in the TCRdb table, and some are missing; sequencing was by immunoSEQ multiplex PCR. The sample carries 57,000 or so clones, under 85% recorded once. Sample: peripheral blood. These receptors originate from a woman older than 75 with active or convalescent COVID-19. CDR3s include the opening cysteine and the closing phenylalanine or tryptophan. The D gene is left open where the match is weak. Expanded clones get a size class; other rows say once, few or many, or leave the size out.

j_gene: TRBJ2-1; v_gene: TRBV7-3; d_gene: .; abundance: .; CDR3aa: CASSLVGSRRPFF; CDR3nt: TGTGCCAGCAGCTTAGTTGGTAGCCGGAGACCGTTCTTC
j_gene: TRBJ2-2; v_gene: TRBV19; d_gene: TRBD1; abundance: .; CDR3aa: CASSTGTGGYGELFF; CDR3nt: TGTGCCAGTAGTACCGGGACAGGGGGCTACGGGGAGCTGTTTTTT
j_gene: TRBJ1-2; v_gene: TRBV20-1; d_gene: .; abundance: .; CDR3aa: CSATQNYGYTF; CDR3nt: TGCAGTGCTACGCAGAACTATGGCTACACCTTC
j_gene: TRBJ1-4; v_gene: TRBV27; d_gene: TRBD1; abundance: .; CDR3aa: CASSFRDRSEKLFF; CDR3nt: TGTGCCAGCAGTTTTAGGGACAGAAGTGAAAAACTGTTTTTT
j_gene: TRBJ1-1; v_gene: TRBV7-9; d_gene: .; abundance: many; CDR3aa: CASSLAMDSTEAFF; CDR3nt: TGTGCCAGCAGCTTAGCGATGGACTCCACTGAAGCTTTCTTT
j_gene: TRBJ2-1; v_gene: TRBV27; d_gene: .; abundance: .; CDR3aa: CASRGSQYVSSYNEQFF; CDR3nt: TGTGCCAGCAGGGGTAGCCAATACGTCAGCTCCTACAATGAGCAGTTCTTC
j_gene: TRBJ2-7; v_gene: TRBV5-1; d_gene: .; abundance: few; CDR3aa: CASRGASYEQYF; CDR3nt: TGCGCCAGCAGGGGGGCCAGCTACGAGCAGTACTTC
j_gene: TRBJ1-2; v_gene: TRBV5-1; d_gene: TRBD1; abundance: few; CDR3aa: CASSPLTGEGSYGYTF; CDR3nt: TGCGCCAGCAGCCCACTGACAGGGGAGGGTAGCTATGGCTACACCTTC
j_gene: TRBJ2-3; v_gene: TRBV6-5; d_gene: .; abundance: .; CDR3aa: CASSWTSHSGDTQYF; CDR3nt: TGTGCCAGCAGCTGGACTTCCCACAGCGGGGATACGCAGTATTTT
j_gene: TRBJ2-1; v_gene: TRBV7-2; d_gene: .; abundance: .; CDR3aa: CASSLQVLVHNEQFF; CDR3nt: TGTGCCAGCAGCTTACAGGTTTTAGTGCACAATGAGCAGTTCTTC
j_gene: TRBJ1-4; v_gene: TRBV13; d_gene: TRBD1; abundance: .; CDR3aa: CASSGGTVPNEKLFF; CDR3nt: TGTGCCAGCAGCGGAGGGACAGTACCTAATGAAAAACTGTTTTTT
j_gene: TRBJ1-2; v_gene: TRBV6-5; d_gene: TRBD1; abundance: few; CDR3aa: CASSLDRSSYGYTF; CDR3nt: TGTGCCAGCAGTTTGGACAGGTCCTCCTATGGCTACACCTTC
j_gene: TRBJ1-2; v_gene: TRBV3-1/TRBV3-2; d_gene: .; abundance: .; CDR3aa: CASSHLDSYGYTF; CDR3nt: TGTGCCAGCAGCCACCTCGACAGTTATGGCTACACCTTC
j_gene: TRBJ1-2; v_gene: TRBV19; d_gene: TRBD1; abundance: .; CDR3aa: CASSRDRNGYTF; CDR3nt: TGTGCCAGTAGTCGGGACAGGAATGGCTACACCTTC
j_gene: TRBJ1-4; v_gene: TRBV18; d_gene: TRBD1; abundance: once; CDR3aa: CASSSRQGADGKLFF; CDR3nt: TGTGCCAGCTCATCTCGACAGGGGGCGGATGGAAAACTGTTTTTT
j_gene: TRBJ2-3; v_gene: TRBV3-1/TRBV3-2; d_gene: TRBD2; abundance: .; CDR3aa: CASSPLLAGGGDTQYF; CDR3nt: TGTGCCAGCAGCCCCCTATTAGCGGGGGGCGGGGATACGCAGTATTTT
j_gene: TRBJ2-2; v_gene: TRBV3-1/TRBV3-2; d_gene: TRBD2; abundance: .; CDR3aa: CASSRTSGGSNTGELFF; CDR3nt: TGTGCCAGCAGCCGGACTAGCGGGGGTTCCAACACCGGGGAGCTGTTTTTT
j_gene: TRBJ1-4; v_gene: TRBV19; d_gene: .; abundance: .; CDR3aa: CASSIQGNNEKLFF; CDR3nt: TGTGCCAGTAGTATTCAGGGGAACAATGAAAAACTGTTTTTT
j_gene: TRBJ2-3; v_gene: TRBV6-2/TRBV6-3; d_gene: TRBD2; abundance: .; CDR3aa: CASSGLAGGLDTQYF; CDR3nt: TGTGCCAGCAGCGGACTAGCGGGCGGCCTGGATACGCAGTATTTT
j_gene: TRBJ1-1; v_gene: TRBV7-9; d_gene: .; abundance: many; CDR3aa: CASSLDAWEVAFF; CDR3nt: TGTGCCAGCAGCTTAGATGCTTGGGAGGTAGCTTTCTTT
j_gene: TRBJ1-1; v_gene: TRBV2; d_gene: TRBD1; abundance: .; CDR3aa: CASSGDRDLFEAFF; CDR3nt: TGTGCCAGCAGTGGGGACAGGGACCTCTTTGAAGCTTTCTTT
j_gene: TRBJ1-2; v_gene: TRBV19; d_gene: TRBD1; abundance: .; CDR3aa: CASRPGQGRGYTF; CDR3nt: TGTGCCAGTAGGCCGGGACAGGGAAGGGGCTACACCTTC
j_gene: TRBJ1-2; v_gene: TRBV5-4; d_gene: TRBD1; abundance: .; CDR3aa: CASSLVQGNGYTF; CDR3nt: TGTGCCAGCAGCTTGGTACAGGGGAACGGCTACACCTTC
j_gene: TRBJ2-1; v_gene: TRBV9; d_gene: TRBD2; abundance: .; CDR3aa: CASSGIAGGAYNEQFF; CDR3nt: TGTGCCAGCAGCGGGATAGCGGGGGGAGCCTACAATGAGCAGTTCTTC
j_gene: TRBJ1-1; v_gene: TRBV10-3; d_gene: TRBD1; abundance: .; CDR3aa: CAISGQGGTEAFF; CDR3nt: TGTGCCATCAGTGGACAGGGTGGCACTGAAGCTTTCTTT
j_gene: TRBJ1-1; v_gene: TRBV12-3/TRBV12-4; d_gene: TRBD1; abundance: once; CDR3aa: CASSPALTGGTFF; CDR3nt: TGTGCCAGCAGCCCCGCCCTGACAGGGGGGACTTTCTTT
j_gene: TRBJ1-1; v_gene: TRBV7-9; d_gene: TRBD1; abundance: .; CDR3aa: CASGKDRGRNTEAFF; CDR3nt: TGTGCCAGCGGGAAGGACAGGGGACGGAACACTGAAGCTTTCTTT
j_gene: TRBJ2-2; v_gene: TRBV19; d_gene: .; abundance: .; CDR3aa: CASSIQGNTGELFF; CDR3nt: TGTGCCAGTAGTATCCAGGGTAACACCGGGGAGCTGTTTTTT
j_gene: TRBJ1-5; v_gene: TRBV5-1; d_gene: .; abundance: .; CDR3aa: CASSLGTGNQPQHF; CDR3nt: TGCGCCAGCAGCTTGGGTACGGGGAATCAGCCCCAGCATTTT
j_gene: TRBJ1-1; v_gene: TRBV21-1; d_gene: .; abundance: .; CDR3aa: CASSKPRGTEAFF; CDR3nt: TGTGCCAGCAGCAAACCCAGGGGAACTGAAGCTTTCTTT
j_gene: TRBJ2-1; v_gene: TRBV5-5; d_gene: .; abundance: .; CDR3aa: CASSLNSGTYNEQFF; CDR3nt: TGTGCCAGCAGCTTGAATTCAGGGACTTACAATGAGCAGTTCTTC
j_gene: TRBJ2-1; v_gene: TRBV6-2/TRBV6-3; d_gene: .; abundance: .; CDR3aa: CASSYMTTYNEQFF; CDR3nt: TGTGCCAGCAGTTACATGACAACCTACAATGAGCAGTTCTTC
j_gene: TRBJ1-4; v_gene: TRBV4-1; d_gene: .; abundance: few; CDR3aa: CASSQVRQISLINEKLFF; CDR3nt: TGCGCCAGCAGCCAAGTCCGTCAGATCTCTTTAATTAATGAAAAACTGTTTTTT
j_gene: TRBJ1-4; v_gene: TRBV5-1; d_gene: TRBD1; abundance: .; CDR3aa: CASSQDGQGNEKLFF; CDR3nt: TGCGCCAGCAGCCAGGACGGACAGGGTAATGAAAAACTGTTTTTT
j_gene: TRBJ2-1; v_gene: TRBV5-6; d_gene: TRBD2; abundance: .; CDR3aa: CASSTLAGTRGGEQFF; CDR3nt: TGTGCCAGCAGCACCCTAGCGGGGACCAGGGGGGGTGAGCAGTTCTTC
j_gene: TRBJ1-6; v_gene: TRBV5-1; d_gene: .; abundance: .; CDR3aa: CASSLNNNSPLHF; CDR3nt: TGCGCCAGCAGCTTGAACAATAATTCACCCCTCCACTTT
j_gene: TRBJ2-1; v_gene: TRBV5-1; d_gene: .; abundance: .; CDR3aa: CASSEMTARDEQFF; CDR3nt: TGCGCCAGCAGCGAGATGACAGCTCGGGATGAGCAGTTCTTC
j_gene: TRBJ2-3; v_gene: TRBV5-1; d_gene: TRBD2; abundance: .; CDR3aa: CASSTLAGSADTQYF; CDR3nt: TGCGCCAGCAGCACCTTAGCGGGTTCGGCAGATACGCAGTATTTT
j_gene: TRBJ2-3; v_gene: TRBV18; d_gene: TRBD1; abundance: .; CDR3aa: CASSPIFTGVSSTDTQYF; CDR3nt: TGTGCCAGCTCACCAATATTTACAGGGGTTAGTAGCACAGATACGCAGTATTTT
j_gene: TRBJ1-5; v_gene: TRBV2; d_gene: .; abundance: few; CDR3aa: CASSEIRGSNQPQHF; CDR3nt: TGTGCCAGCAGTGAAATCCGGGGGAGCAATCAGCCCCAGCATTTT
j_gene: TRBJ2-6; v_gene: TRBV5-1; d_gene: .; abundance: .; CDR3aa: CASRQGTSGANVLTF; CDR3nt: TGCGCCAGCAGGCAGGGAACCTCTGGGGCCAACGTCCTGACTTTC
j_gene: TRBJ2-5; v_gene: TRBV7-8; d_gene: TRBD2; abundance: .; CDR3aa: CASSLVGGAPQTQYF; CDR3nt: TGTGCCAGCAGCTTAGTCGGGGGGGCCCCCCAGACCCAGTACTTC
j_gene: TRBJ1-2; v_gene: TRBV30; d_gene: .; abundance: .; CDR3aa: CAWSVSGFNLYGYTF; CDR3nt: TGTGCCTGGAGTGTTTCGGGGTTCAACCTCTATGGCTACACCTTC
j_gene: TRBJ1-1; v_gene: TRBV5-1; d_gene: TRBD1; abundance: .; CDR3aa: CASSPDRQGRSEAFF; CDR3nt: TGCGCCAGCAGTCCAGACCGACAGGGCAGGTCTGAAGCTTTCTTT
j_gene: TRBJ2-3; v_gene: TRBV2; d_gene: .; abundance: .; CDR3aa: CASSEQGDTQYF; CDR3nt: TGTGCCAGCAGTGAGCAGGGAGATACGCAGTATTTT
j_gene: TRBJ1-2; v_gene: TRBV27; d_gene: .; abundance: .; CDR3aa: CASSLGRGEFGYTF; CDR3nt: TGTGCCAGCAGTTTAGGCAGGGGAGAATTTGGCTACACCTTC
j_gene: TRBJ1-2; v_gene: TRBV11-2; d_gene: .; abundance: .; CDR3aa: CASSLDWQGYYGYTF; CDR3nt: TGTGCCAGCAGCTTAGATTGGCAGGGGTACTATGGCTACACCTTC
j_gene: TRBJ1-2; v_gene: TRBV5-4; d_gene: TRBD1; abundance: few; CDR3aa: CASSRDLDREVPYGYTF; CDR3nt: TGTGCCAGCAGCCGAGACTTAGACAGGGAGGTACCCTATGGCTACACCTTC